Presented here are 11 T cell receptor beta chains from one specimen sequenced in a study of CD8+ T cells in alopecia areata. In each case, RNA was isolated and then reverse transcribed into cDNA as the sequencing template. The repertoire was sequenced with immunoSEQ multiplex PCR; TCRdb's copy has only in-frame clones and lacks some. In the table there are over 120,000 clones, 45% to 60% of which are singletons. The specimen was CD4+ T cells sorted from blood, collected at week 0. Every receptor here comes from a human donor with alopecia areata.

The rearrangement joins TRBV23-1 to TRBJ1-2; D uncertain. TRBV23-1 is classed as an ORF, of uncertain function. This CDR3 region has 15 residues. Deletions cut 0 bases from V and 2 bases from J, with 10 bases between. This CDR3 reads CASSQSREGNYGYTF. The CDR3 DNA follows: TGCGCCAGCAGTCAATCGAGGGAGGGAAACTATGGCTACACCTTC.

The rearrangement links TRBV11-1 to TRBJ1-5, with D maybe TRBD1 (5 bases). Trimming left V 3 bases short and J 5 bases short, with 8 bases between. Germline values: CDR1 SGHAT, CDR2 FQDESV (reference sequence). The length of the CDR3 is 13 residues. The CDR3 sequence is CASSLGVDQPQHF. In nucleotides, the CDR3 is TGTGCCAGCAGCTTGGGGGTGGATCAGCCCCAGCATTTT.

As to this clone: Compared with germline, one end of the junction differs, possibly owing to a read error. The V gene is TRBV29-1, the J gene TRBJ2-5, with 9 bases that match TRBD1. CDR3 size: 13 residues. Germline V gene data show CDR1 as SQVTM and CDR2 as ANQGSEA. This CDR3 is CSVGQGGQGTQYF. CDR3 in DNA: TGCAGCGTTGGACAGGGGGGGCAAGGGACCCAGTACTTC.

The V and J genes are TRBV30 and TRBJ2-3; perhaps TRBD2 as D (5 bases). The V and J ends lost 2 bases and 1 base respectively, with 16 bases between them. There are 16 residues in the CDR3. CDR1 and CDR2 from the germline V gene are GTSNPN and SVGIG (reference sequence). CDR3 protein: CAWSLPGKEGTDTQYF. CDR3 coding DNA: TGTGCCTGGAGTTTGCCCGGGAAAGAGGGCACAGATACGCAGTATTTT.

The chain employs TRBV20-1 and TRBJ2-1; a weak D match, TRBD2 (6 bases). Germline CDR1 is DFQATT and CDR2 is SNEGSKA (reference sequence). Deletions cut 7 bases from V and 8 bases from J, with 12 bases between. This CDR3 is built from 11 residues. CDR3: CSVSGPHEQFF. The DNA for the CDR3 is TGCAGTGTCAGCGGGCCTCATGAGCAGTTCTTC.

This clone was counted between two and nine times. J is TRBJ1-5 and V is TRBV29-1; D is ambiguous. V lost 4 bases, J lost 0 bases, and 4 bases lay in between. Germline V gene lookup returns CDR1 SQVTM and CDR2 ANQGSEA. The CDR3 is made up of 12 amino acids. This CDR3 is CSVGDSNQPQHF. The DNA of the CDR3 is TGCAGCGTTGGGGATAGCAATCAGCCCCAGCATTTT.

The V and J genes are TRBV7-2 and TRBJ1-3, with D maybe TRBD1 (5 bases). The CDR3 length is 14 residues. Germline V gene lookup returns CDR1 SGHTA and CDR2 FQGNSA. Deletions cut 3 bases from V and 2 bases from J, with 8 bases between. CDR3 coding DNA: TGTGCCAGCAGCTTCCGGGGGGCTGGAAACACCATATATTTT. It encodes CASSFRGAGNTIYF.

The chain uses TRBV30 and TRBJ2-3; D remains ambiguous. V was clipped by 2 bases and J by 3 bases, with 3 bases between them. The CDR3 is 11 amino acids. The germline gives CDR1 GTSNPN, CDR2 SVGIG (reference sequence). The CDR3, as DNA: TGTGCCTGGAGTAAAACAGATACGCAGTATTTT. Translation: CAWSKTDTQYF.

V is TRBV29-1 and J is TRBJ2-1; D not resolved. The CDR3 is 11 amino acids. Trimming stripped 5 bases from V and 1 base from J, with 3 bases between. CDR1 and CDR2 (germline): SQVTM, ANQGSEA. The CDR3 loop reads CSVRSYNEQFF. The CDR3 DNA sequence: TGCAGCGTTCGTTCCTACAATGAGCAGTTCTTC.

This clone has a handful of counts. The rearrangement joins TRBV18 to TRBJ1-1; D ambiguous. This CDR3 is built from 15 residues. Germline CDR1 KGHSH, CDR2 LQKENI. Between the trimmed V and J ends, which lost 2 bases and 0 bases, there was a span of 10 bases. This CDR3 reads CASSPVDLLNTEAFF. CDR3 DNA sequence: TGTGCCAGCTCACCAGTTGACTTACTGAACACTGAAGCTTTCTTT.

The chain uses TRBV18 and TRBJ2-6; D not resolved. The CDR3 runs 11 residues. Germline loops: CDR1 KGHSH, CDR2 LQKENI. V gave up 5 bases and J gave up 5 bases, with 1 base separating them. Here the CDR3 DNA reads TGTGCCAGCTCAAGGGCCAACGTCCTGACTTTC. Protein: CASSRANVLTF.